This entry describes one T cell receptor beta chain. The data were obtained in a study of blood T cell repertoires in COVID-19. Looking at the study overall: COVID-19 samples from acute and convalescent phases originated in the United States, Italy and Spain. The cDNA or gDNA used as material had been derived from T cells, B-cell-depleted T cells, or PBMCs.

In the authors' workflow: It was from reference gene primer amplification that nucleated cell counts were estimated. Generated by immunoSEQ multiplex PCR, the TCRdb table keeps only in-frame clones and is missing some. V, J and clone size are those of that table, while D and trimming were read from the DNA. The table shows about 33,000 clones, with approximately 95% occurring only once. Germline V CDR1 and CDR2: LGHDT, YNNKEL (reference sequence). The V end lost 0 bases, the J end lost 1 base, and 12 bases lay between the germline ends. This CDR3 region has 16 residues. This sequence was found in a male donor with active COVID-19. Material for sequencing was peripheral blood. The chain uses TRBV3-1 (or the pseudogene TRBV3-2) and TRBJ1-1; possible D gene TRBD1, 6 bases. The CDR3 sequence is CASSQDLARGNTEAFF. CDR3 nucleotides: TGTGCCAGCAGCCAAGATCTGGCCAGGGGGAACACTGAAGCTTTCTTT.